This T cell receptor (beta chain) was sequenced in a study of blood T cells in healthy people across ages. Study-wide points: Older age went with lower TCR beta diversity per million T cells, in a roughly linear way. Both higher diversity and more naive CD4+ cells marked long-lived donors when set against aged donors.

A few counts support this clonotype. The antigen is not known. The CDR3 spans 15 residues. V dropped 10 bases and J dropped 5 bases, with 22 bases sitting between them. For the second PCR, which ran for about 6 to 11 cycles, a sample-barcoded 5' primer and a J-beta primer mix were used. TCRdb re-called the 5' RACE reads through MiXCR, storing one row per CDR3 protein. The sample has some 940,000 distinct CDR3 sequences; roughly 28% are singletons. These same records also appear under a second study, on T cells of mothers and their children. As that report states: Every microgram of extracted RNA entered cDNA synthesis, approximately 1.5 ug per 15 ul. The TCR beta CDR3 read count exceeded 8.5 million for each mother and was several million for each child.

This TCR came from a middle-aged woman in good health. The material sequenced was blood. The genes are TRBV5-3 and TRBJ2-1; D unresolved. TRBV5-3 is designated an ORF whose function remains uncertain. CDR3 protein: CALHPSADGNNEQFF. The CDR3 DNA sequence: TGTGCCCTTCACCCCTCGGCAGATGGCAACAATGAGCAGTTCTTC.